The subject of this entry is one TCR beta chain. Its antigen is currently unknown. The sample comes from a study of blood T cells in healthy people across ages. Isolation recovered at least 6.5 million PBMCs from every sample. CDR1 is MNHEY, CDR2 SVGEGT, per germline. CDR3 length: 14 amino acids. With 6 bases clipped from V and 6 bases from J, the junction kept 10 bases outside the gene matches. Primers used in a second PCR of about 6 to 11 cycles were a sample-barcoded 5' primer and a J-beta primer mix. From each sample, at least 2.5 million paired-end reads containing CDR3 were obtained. A single record per CDR3 protein comes from TCRdb applying MiXCR to the 5' RACE reads. This table holds some 710,000 distinct CDR3 sequences, about 45% found once. Regarding the study as a whole: Unsorted PBMC input precluded a conclusive naive versus antigen-experienced comparison.

This clonotype was obtained from a man older than 75 in good health. The sample was blood. The chain joins TRBV6-2 or TRBV6-3 to TRBJ2-7; 8 bases are a match to TRBD2. This CDR3 reads CASRGSGRGGEQYF. In DNA, the CDR3 is TGTGCCAGCAGGGGAAGCGGGAGAGGTGGCGAGCAGTACTTC.